One sample yielded the 21 T cell receptor beta chains listed below, sequenced in a study of blood T cell repertoires in COVID-19. Only in-frame clones appear in the TCRdb table, and some are missing; sequencing was by immunoSEQ multiplex PCR. The table lists 230,000 or so clones, about 90% of them singletons. Sequencing was carried out using peripheral blood. These receptors were taken from an older woman with COVID-19, enrolled during active disease.

The chain recombines TRBV3-1 (or the pseudogene TRBV3-2) with TRBJ2-2; 11 bases map to TRBD2. Unmatched junction bases numbered 15, after V lost 3 bases and J lost 6 bases. CDR3 length: 19 residues. Germline CDR1 and CDR2: LGHDT and YNNKEL (reference sequence). The DNA for the CDR3 is TGTGCCAGCAGCCACGCTCTACCTAGCGGGGGGTTTAAGTCCGGGGAGCTGTTTTTT. Translation gives CASSHALPSGGFKSGELFF.

This clone came up once. The V gene is TRBV7-9, the J gene TRBJ1-1; 9 positions match TRBD1. Looked up from germline, CDR1 is SEHNR and CDR2 is FQNEAQ (reference sequence). Germline trimming cut 5 bases from V and 5 bases from J; bases unmatched to any gene: 15. The CDR3 is 17 amino acids. CDR3 coding DNA: TGTGCCAGCAGCCTCATGAAGGGACAGGGCGGAGGGACTGAAGCTTTCTTT. Residues: CASSLMKGQGGGTEAFF.

The chain uses TRBV5-1 and TRBJ2-3, with TRBD2 identical over 8 bases. Germline CDR1 SGHRS, CDR2 YFSETQ. V shed 0 bases, J shed 2 bases, and the junction held 8 bases outside the gene matches. The CDR3 runs 17 residues. The CDR3 region has the DNA TGCGCCAGCAGCTTGGGACGTAGCGGGACACCCACAGATACGCAGTATTTT. Its protein is CASSLGRSGTPTDTQYF.

The V gene is TRBV19, the J gene TRBJ2-5; 9 nucleotides align to TRBD1. CDR1 and CDR2 (germline): LNHDA, SQIVND (reference sequence). V was clipped by 4 bases and J by 5 bases; unmatched bases: 2. The CDR3 has 13 residues. CDR3 region: CASSTTGGETQYF. The CDR3 region has the DNA TGTGCCAGTAGTACGACAGGGGGGGAGACCCAGTACTTC.

The chain recombines TRBV6-5 with TRBJ1-5; TRBD1 might be the D (5 bases). Trimming took 5 bases from V and 7 from J, leaving 15 bases between them. The CDR3 contains 14 residues. Germline lookup yields CDR1 MNHEY and CDR2 SVGAGI. The CDR3 bases are TGTGCCAGCAGTAAGACTGGGGGGGACCAGCCCCAGCATTTT. Protein: CASSKTGGDQPQHF.

The chain has TRBV2 and TRBJ2-3, with a weak D call TRBD2 (6 bases). Germline lookup yields CDR1 SNHLY and CDR2 FYNNEI. This CDR3 comprises 13 residues. V lost 6 bases to trimming and J lost 0 bases, with 7 bases between them. The CDR3 spells CASRRDSTDTQYF. The CDR3 nucleotides read TGTGCCAGCAGGCGGGACAGCACAGATACGCAGTATTTT. Filled out from reference TRBV2 and TRBJ2-3, the complete variable domain reads EPEVTQTPSHQVTQMGQEVILRCVPISNHLYFYWYRQILGQKVEFLVSFYNNEISEKSEIFDDQFSVERPDGSNFTLKIRSTKLEDSAMYFCASRRDSTDTQYFGPGTRLTVL.

This clone was seen only once. The V gene is TRBV11-2, the J gene TRBJ2-1, with a tentative D call TRBD2 (6 bases). This CDR3 has 15 amino acids. Trimming removed 3 bases from V and 7 bases from J, with 16 bases in between. Germline-derived CDR1 and CDR2 are SGHAT and FQNNGV. The CDR3 protein is CASSFLLAISNEQFF. The CDR3 DNA is TGTGCCAGCAGCTTTTTACTAGCAATATCGAATGAGCAGTTCTTC.

This clone has a single count. J is TRBJ2-7 and V is TRBV6-2 or TRBV6-3, with 14 nucleotides matching TRBD2. In germline, CDR1 is MNHEY, CDR2 SVGEGT. The CDR3 covers 15 residues. J gave up 9 bases and V 6 bases, and 10 bases lay outside the gene matches. For the CDR3, the DNA is TGTGCCAGCAGCCCGACTAGCGGGGGGGAATCCACGCAGTACTTC. This gives the protein CASSPTSGGESTQYF.

About this clone itself: The sample carries other DNA sequences with the same CDR3. V and J are TRBV18 and TRBJ1-5; 8 bases map to TRBD1. Unmatched junction bases numbered 0, after V lost 3 bases and J lost 5 bases. This CDR3 has 13 amino acids. Germline V gene lookup returns CDR1 KGHSH and CDR2 LQKENI. CDR3 coding DNA: TGTGCCAGCTCACCGGACAGGGATCAGCCCCAGCATTTT. It codes for CASSPDRDQPQHF.

This clone was recorded only once. The chain couples TRBV7-9 to TRBJ1-5, with 7 bases fitting TRBD1. The CDR3 extends over 15 amino acids. V lost 1 base and J lost 0; bases outside the gene matches: 0. Germline assignment: CDR1 SEHNR and CDR2 FQNEAQ (reference sequence). CDR3 DNA sequence: TGTGCCAGCAGCTTAGACAGGGGTAGCAATCAGCCCCAGCATTTT. Protein: CASSLDRGSNQPQHF.

The chain carries TRBV7-6 and TRBJ2-3; 7 bases are shared with TRBD1. From germline, CDR1 is SGHVS and CDR2 FNYEAQ. This CDR3 is 15 amino acids long. V lost 5 bases and J lost 0; bases outside the gene matches: 5. The CDR3, as DNA: TGTGCCAGCAGCCCGGGACAGACTAGCACAGATACGCAGTATTTT. Translation gives CASSPGQTSTDTQYF.

The V call is TRBV9, the J call TRBJ1-1; a possible D gene is TRBD1 (5 bases). The CDR3 contains 13 residues. In germline, CDR1 is SGDLS, CDR2 YYNGEE. The germline V and J ends were trimmed by 2 bases and 5 bases, with 10 bases remaining between them. CDR3 sequence: CASSVGGRTEAFF. CDR3 DNA: TGTGCCAGCAGCGTCGGGGGGAGAACTGAAGCTTTCTTT. Full variable domain (missing parts from reference TRBV9 and TRBJ1-1): DSGVTQTPKHLITATGQRVTLRCSPRSGDLSVYWYQQSLDQGLQFLIQYYNGEERAKGNILERFSAQQFPDLHSELNLSSLELGDSALYFCASSVGGRTEAFFGQGTRLTVV.

This chain uses TRBV27 with TRBJ1-4; D remains ambiguous. This CDR3 has 13 residues. Germline V CDR1 and CDR2: MNHEY, SMNVEV (reference sequence). V lost 2 bases to trimming and J lost 8 bases, with 9 bases between them. The CDR3 nucleotides read TGTGCCAGCAGTTTAGGGCCTTGGGAAAAACTGTTTTTT. It yields the protein CASSLGPWEKLFF.

The rearrangement uses TRBV6-2 or TRBV6-3 and TRBJ1-5, with TRBD1 identical over 7 bases. Per the germline V gene, CDR1 is MNHEY and CDR2 is SVGEGT. The CDR3 is 14 amino acids. J was trimmed by 9 bases and V by 5 bases; bases with no gene match: 10. The CDR3 bases are TGTGCCAGCAGTGGGGACAGACGAGGCTCGCCCCAGCATTTT. The encoded protein is CASSGDRRGSPQHF.

This chain uses TRBV19 with TRBJ2-3; the D gene is possibly TRBD2 (5 bases). The CDR3 loop spans 14 amino acids. Germline V gene data show CDR1 as LNHDA and CDR2 as SQIVND (reference sequence). The germline V and J ends were trimmed by 1 base and 6 bases, with 11 bases remaining between them. This CDR3 is CASSIVVREDTQYF. The CDR3 DNA is TGTGCCAGTAGTATAGTAGTAAGGGAGGATACGCAGTATTTT.

J is TRBJ1-5 and V is TRBV19; D remains unclear. Germline V gene lookup returns CDR1 LNHDA and CDR2 SQIVND (reference sequence). V shed 6 bases and J shed 0 bases, with 9 bases lying between them. The CDR3 length is 14 residues. CDR3 loop: CASRPNYSNQPQHF. The CDR3 DNA reads TGTGCCAGTAGGCCTAATTATAGCAATCAGCCCCAGCATTTT.

V gene TRBV6-1 combines with J gene TRBJ2-1; the D gene is possibly TRBD1 (5 bases). The germline V and J ends were trimmed by 3 bases and 4 bases, with 13 bases remaining between them. The CDR3 loop spans 15 amino acids. Per the germline V gene, CDR1 is MNHNS and CDR2 is SASEGT. This CDR3 is CASSDTSGLYNEQFF. The DNA of the CDR3 is TGTGCCAGCAGTGACACGTCAGGGCTTTACAATGAGCAGTTCTTC.

The chain is built from TRBV5-7 and TRBJ2-4; tentatively, D is TRBD1 (6 bases). TRBV5-7 is assigned to the ORF class and has an uncertain function. The germline V and J ends were trimmed by 6 bases and 4 bases, with 17 bases remaining between them. The CDR3 contains 15 residues. The CDR3 loop is CASNRALTDKNIQYF. In DNA form, the CDR3 reads TGTGCCAGCAACAGGGCCCTTACTGATAAAAACATTCAGTACTTC.

This rearrangement joins TRBV7-9 to TRBJ1-3, with 7 bases identical to TRBD1. J gave up 4 bases and V 4 bases, and 4 bases lay outside the gene matches. Germline lookup yields CDR1 SEHNR and CDR2 FQNEAQ (reference sequence). The CDR3 consists of 14 residues. Here the CDR3 reads CASSSRQGGNTIYF. In nucleotides, the CDR3 is TGTGCCAGCAGCTCAAGACAGGGAGGAAACACCATATATTTT.

This chain links TRBV3-1 (or the pseudogene TRBV3-2) with TRBJ1-1, with 7 bases lining up with TRBD1. After removal of 5 bases from V and 1 base from J, the junction contained 7 bases not matched to a gene. CDR1 LGHDT and CDR2 YNNKEL come from the germline V gene (reference sequence). There are 15 residues in the CDR3. CDR3: CASSSHWTGNTEAFF. CDR3 DNA: TGTGCCAGCAGCTCCCACTGGACAGGGAACACTGAAGCTTTCTTT.

This sequence joins TRBV3-1 (or the pseudogene TRBV3-2) and TRBJ2-7; 10 bases line up with TRBD1. V lost 4 bases to trimming and J lost 6 bases; unmatched junction nucleotides: 9. The CDR3 is 15 amino acids. Looked up from germline, CDR1 is LGHDT and CDR2 is YNNKEL (reference sequence). CDR3: CASSRGDRGFFEQYF. Here the CDR3 DNA reads TGTGCCAGCAGCCGGGGGGACAGGGGTTTTTTCGAGCAGTACTTC.